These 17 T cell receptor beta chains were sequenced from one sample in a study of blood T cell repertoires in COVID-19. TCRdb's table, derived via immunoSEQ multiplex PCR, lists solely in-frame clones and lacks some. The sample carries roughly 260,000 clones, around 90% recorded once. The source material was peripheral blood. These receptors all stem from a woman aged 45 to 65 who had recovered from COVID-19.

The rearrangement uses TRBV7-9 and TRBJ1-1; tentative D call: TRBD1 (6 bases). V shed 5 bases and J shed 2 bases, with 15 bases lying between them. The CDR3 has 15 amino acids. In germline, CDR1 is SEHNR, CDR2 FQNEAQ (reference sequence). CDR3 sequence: CASSRGQNRNTEAFF. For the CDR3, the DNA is TGTGCCAGCAGCCGCGGACAGAATCGTAACACTGAAGCTTTCTTT.

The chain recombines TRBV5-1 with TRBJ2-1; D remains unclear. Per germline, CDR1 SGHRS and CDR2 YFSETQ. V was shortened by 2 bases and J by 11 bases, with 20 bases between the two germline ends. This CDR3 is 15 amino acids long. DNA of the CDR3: TGCGCCAGCAGCTTAGAGTTACCACGCTCCCGAAAGCAGTTCTTC. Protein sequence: CASSLELPRSRKQFF. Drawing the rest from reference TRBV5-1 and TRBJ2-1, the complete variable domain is KAGVTQTPRYLIKTRGQQVTLSCSPISGHRSVSWYQQTPGQGLQFLFEYFSETQRNKGNFPGRFSGRQFSNSRSEMNVSTLELGDSALYLCASSLELPRSRKQFFGPGTRLTVL.

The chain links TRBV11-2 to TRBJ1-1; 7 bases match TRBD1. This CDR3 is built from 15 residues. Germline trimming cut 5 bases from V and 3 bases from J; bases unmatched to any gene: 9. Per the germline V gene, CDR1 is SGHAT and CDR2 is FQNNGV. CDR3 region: CASSRRQGGYTEAFF. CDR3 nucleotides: TGTGCCAGCAGCAGACGACAGGGAGGTTACACTGAAGCTTTCTTT. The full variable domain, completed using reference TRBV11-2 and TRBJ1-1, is EAGVAQSPRYKIIEKRQSVAFWCNPISGHATLYWYQQILGQGPKLLIQFQNNGVVDDSQLPKDRFSAERLKGVDSTLKIQPAKLEDSAVYLCASSRRQGGYTEAFFGQGTRLTVV.

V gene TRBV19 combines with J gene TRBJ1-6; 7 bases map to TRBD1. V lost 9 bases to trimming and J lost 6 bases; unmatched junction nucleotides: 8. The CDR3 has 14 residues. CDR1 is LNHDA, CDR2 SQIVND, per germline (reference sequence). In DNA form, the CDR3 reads TGTGCCAGCCTAGACAGGGCAAGTAATTCACCCCTCCACTTT. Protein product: CASLDRASNSPLHF. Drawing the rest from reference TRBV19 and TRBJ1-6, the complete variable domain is DGGITQSPKYLFRKEGQNVTLSCEQNLNHDAMYWYRQDPGQGLRLIYYSQIVNDFQKGDIAEGYSVSREKKESFPLTVTSAQKNPTAFYLCASLDRASNSPLHFGNGTRLTVT.

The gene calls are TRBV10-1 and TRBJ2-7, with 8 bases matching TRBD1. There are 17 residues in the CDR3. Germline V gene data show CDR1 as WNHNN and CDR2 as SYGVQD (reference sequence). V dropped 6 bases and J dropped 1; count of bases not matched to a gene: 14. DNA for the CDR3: TGCGCCAGCAGACCGACAGGGGAAAATGCCCTTTCCTACGAGCAGTACTTC. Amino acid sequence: CASRPTGENALSYEQYF.

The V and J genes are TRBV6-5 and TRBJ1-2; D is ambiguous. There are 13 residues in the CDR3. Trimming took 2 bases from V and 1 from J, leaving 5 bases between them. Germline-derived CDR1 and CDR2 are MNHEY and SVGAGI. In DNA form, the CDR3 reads TGTGCCAGCAGTTACGGAGATAACTATGGCTACACCTTC. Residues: CASSYGDNYGYTF.

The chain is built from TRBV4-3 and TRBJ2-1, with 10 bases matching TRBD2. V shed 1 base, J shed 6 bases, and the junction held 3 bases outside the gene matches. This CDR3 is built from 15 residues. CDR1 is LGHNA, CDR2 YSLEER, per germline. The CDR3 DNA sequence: TGCGCCAGCAGCCAAGCAGCGGGAGGGCTCAATGAGCAGTTCTTC. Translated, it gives CASSQAAGGLNEQFF.

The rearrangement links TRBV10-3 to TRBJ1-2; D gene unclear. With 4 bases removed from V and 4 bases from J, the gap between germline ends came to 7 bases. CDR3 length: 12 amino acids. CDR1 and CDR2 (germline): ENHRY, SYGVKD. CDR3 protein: CAISVNSYGYTF. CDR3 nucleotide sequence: TGTGCCATCAGTGTTAACAGCTATGGCTACACCTTC.

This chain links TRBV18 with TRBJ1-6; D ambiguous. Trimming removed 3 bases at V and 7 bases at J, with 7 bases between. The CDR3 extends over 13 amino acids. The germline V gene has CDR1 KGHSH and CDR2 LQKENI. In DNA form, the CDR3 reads TGTGCCAGCTCACCCCACGGGAATTCACCCCTCCACTTT. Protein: CASSPHGNSPLHF.

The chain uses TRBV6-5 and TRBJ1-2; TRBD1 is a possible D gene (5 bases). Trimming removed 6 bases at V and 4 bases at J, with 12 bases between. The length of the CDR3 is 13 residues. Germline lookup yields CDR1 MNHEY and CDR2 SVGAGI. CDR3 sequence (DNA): TGTGCCAGCAGCTTCGGACACTTCTATGGCTACACCTTC. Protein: CASSFGHFYGYTF.

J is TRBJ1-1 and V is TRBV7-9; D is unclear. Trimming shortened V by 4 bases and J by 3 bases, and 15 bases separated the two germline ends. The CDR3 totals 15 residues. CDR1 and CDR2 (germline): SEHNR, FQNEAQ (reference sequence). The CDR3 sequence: CASSSPAGRYTEAFF. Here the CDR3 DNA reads TGTGCCAGCAGCTCCCCGGCAGGTCGCTACACTGAAGCTTTCTTT. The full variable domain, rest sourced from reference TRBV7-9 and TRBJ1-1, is DTGVSQNPRHKITKRGQNVTFRCDPISEHNRLYWYRQTLGQGPEFLTYFQNEAQLEKSRLLSDRFSAERPKGSFSTLEIQRTEQGDSAMYLCASSSPAGRYTEAFFGQGTRLTVV.

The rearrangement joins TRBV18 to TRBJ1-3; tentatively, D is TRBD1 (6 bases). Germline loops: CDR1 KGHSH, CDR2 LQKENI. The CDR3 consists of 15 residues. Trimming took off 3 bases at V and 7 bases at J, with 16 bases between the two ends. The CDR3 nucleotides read TGTGCCAGCTCACCCCAGGCAGGGGCATCGAACACCATATATTTT. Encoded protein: CASSPQAGASNTIYF. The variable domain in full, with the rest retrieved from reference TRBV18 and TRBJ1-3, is NAGVMQNPRHLVRRRGQEARLRCSPMKGHSHVYWYRQLPEEGLKFMVYLQKENIIDESGMPKERFSAEFPKEGPSILRIQQVVRGDSAAYFCASSPQAGASNTIYFGEGSWLTVV.

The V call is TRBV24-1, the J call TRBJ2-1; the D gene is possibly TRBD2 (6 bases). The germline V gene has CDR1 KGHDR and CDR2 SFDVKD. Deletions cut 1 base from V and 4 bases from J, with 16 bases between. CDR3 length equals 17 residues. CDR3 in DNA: TGTGCCACCAGTGATTTCTCTGCGGAGGGATCATACAATGAGCAGTTCTTC. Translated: CATSDFSAEGSYNEQFF.

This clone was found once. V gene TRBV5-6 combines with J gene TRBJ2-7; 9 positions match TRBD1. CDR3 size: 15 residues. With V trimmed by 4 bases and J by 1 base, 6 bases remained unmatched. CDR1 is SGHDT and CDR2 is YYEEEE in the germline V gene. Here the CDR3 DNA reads TGTGCCAGCAGCCTCGGACAGGGGATTTCCTACGAGCAGTACTTC. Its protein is CASSLGQGISYEQYF.

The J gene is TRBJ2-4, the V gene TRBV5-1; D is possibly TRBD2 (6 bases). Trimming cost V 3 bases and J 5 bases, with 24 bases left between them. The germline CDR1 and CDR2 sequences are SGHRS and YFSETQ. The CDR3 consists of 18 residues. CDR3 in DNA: TGCGCCAGCAGCTCCCCCCGGGGGAATTTCAGGCGGGAAAACATTCAGTACTTC. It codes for CASSSPRGNFRRENIQYF. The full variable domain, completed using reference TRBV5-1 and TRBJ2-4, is KAGVTQTPRYLIKTRGQQVTLSCSPISGHRSVSWYQQTPGQGLQFLFEYFSETQRNKGNFPGRFSGRQFSNSRSEMNVSTLELGDSALYLCASSSPRGNFRRENIQYFGAGTRLSVL.

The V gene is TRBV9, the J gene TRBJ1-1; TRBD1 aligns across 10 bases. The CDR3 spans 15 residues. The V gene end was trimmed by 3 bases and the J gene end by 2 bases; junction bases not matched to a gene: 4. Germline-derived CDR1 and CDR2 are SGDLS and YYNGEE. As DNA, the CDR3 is TGTGCCAGCAGCGGACAGGGGGCGTATAACACTGAAGCTTTCTTT. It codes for CASSGQGAYNTEAFF.

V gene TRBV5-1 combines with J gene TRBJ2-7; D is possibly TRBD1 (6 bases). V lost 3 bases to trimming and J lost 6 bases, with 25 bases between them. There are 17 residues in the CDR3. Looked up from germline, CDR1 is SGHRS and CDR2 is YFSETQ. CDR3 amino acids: CASSWDLGTPTLGEQYF. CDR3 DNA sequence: TGCGCCAGCAGCTGGGACCTAGGGACACCCACTCTTGGCGAGCAGTACTTC.